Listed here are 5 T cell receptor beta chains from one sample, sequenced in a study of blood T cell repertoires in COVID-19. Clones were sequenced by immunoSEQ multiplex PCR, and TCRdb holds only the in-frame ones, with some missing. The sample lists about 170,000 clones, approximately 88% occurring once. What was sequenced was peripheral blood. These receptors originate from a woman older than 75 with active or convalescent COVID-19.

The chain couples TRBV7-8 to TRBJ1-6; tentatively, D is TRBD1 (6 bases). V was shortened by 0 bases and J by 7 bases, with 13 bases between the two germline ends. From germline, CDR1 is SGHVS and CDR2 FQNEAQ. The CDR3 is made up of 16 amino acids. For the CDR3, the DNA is TGTGCCAGCAGCTTAGCGGGGGACATCTGGAATTCACCCCTCCACTTT. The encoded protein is CASSLAGDIWNSPLHF.

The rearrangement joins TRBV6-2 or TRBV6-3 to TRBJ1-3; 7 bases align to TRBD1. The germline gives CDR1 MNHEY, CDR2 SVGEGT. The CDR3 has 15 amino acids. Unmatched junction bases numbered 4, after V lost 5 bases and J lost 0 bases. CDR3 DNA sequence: TGTGCCAGCAGTCGACAGGGAAACTCTGGAAACACCATATATTTT. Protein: CASSRQGNSGNTIYF.

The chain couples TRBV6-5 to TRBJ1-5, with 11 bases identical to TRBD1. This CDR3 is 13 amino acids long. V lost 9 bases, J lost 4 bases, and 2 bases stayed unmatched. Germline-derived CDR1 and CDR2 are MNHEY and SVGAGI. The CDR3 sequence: CARGDRGNQPQHF. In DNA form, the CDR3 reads TGTGCCAGGGGGGACAGGGGGAATCAGCCCCAGCATTTT.

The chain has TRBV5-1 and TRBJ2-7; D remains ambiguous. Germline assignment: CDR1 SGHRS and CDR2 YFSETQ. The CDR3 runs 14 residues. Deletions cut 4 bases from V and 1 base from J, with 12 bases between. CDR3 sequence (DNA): TGCGCCAGCAGCCCCGGAGCCAGTTCCTACGAGCAGTACTTC. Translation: CASSPGASSYEQYF.

CDR3: CASSSDRGRVDTQYF. The DNA of the CDR3 is TGTGCCAGCAGTTCTGACAGGGGGCGTGTAGATACGCAGTATTTT. The chain recombines TRBV2 with TRBJ2-3; TRBD1 agrees at 10 bases. The CDR3 spans 15 residues. CDR1 is SNHLY, CDR2 FYNNEI, per germline. J was trimmed by 5 bases and V by 5 bases; bases with no gene match: 7.